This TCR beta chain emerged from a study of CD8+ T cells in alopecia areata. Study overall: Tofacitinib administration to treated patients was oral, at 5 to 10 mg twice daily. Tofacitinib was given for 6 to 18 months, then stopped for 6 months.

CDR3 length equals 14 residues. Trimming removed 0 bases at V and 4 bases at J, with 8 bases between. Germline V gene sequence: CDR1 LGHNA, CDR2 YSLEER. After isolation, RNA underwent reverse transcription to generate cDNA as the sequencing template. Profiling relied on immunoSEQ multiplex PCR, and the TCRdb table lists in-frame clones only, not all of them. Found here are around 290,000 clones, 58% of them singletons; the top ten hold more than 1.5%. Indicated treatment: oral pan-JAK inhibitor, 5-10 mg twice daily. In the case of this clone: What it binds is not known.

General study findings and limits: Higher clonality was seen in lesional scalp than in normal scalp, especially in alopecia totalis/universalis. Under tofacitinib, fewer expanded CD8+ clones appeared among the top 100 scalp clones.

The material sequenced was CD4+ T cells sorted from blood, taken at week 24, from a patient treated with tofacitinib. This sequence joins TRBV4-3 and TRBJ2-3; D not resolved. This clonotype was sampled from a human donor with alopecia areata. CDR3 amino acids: CASSQEMIPDTQYF. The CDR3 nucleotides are TGCGCCAGCAGCCAAGAAATGATCCCAGATACGCAGTATTTT.